These 17 T cell receptor beta chains originate from one sample sequenced in a study of T-cell reconstitution after alpha-beta-depleted transplantation in children. During its preparation, the TCRbeta library received unique molecular identifiers. TCRdb independently ran MiXCR on the PCR reads; one entry per CDR3 protein. Found here are hundreds of thousands of distinct CDR3 sequences, about 12% of them singletons; the top ten hold roughly 2.6%. The sample was PBMCs from the stem cell graft donor, taken from the stem cell graft. These TCRs come from a human donor who donated a stem cell graft to a child with acute lymphoblastic leukemia.

This clonotype was recorded at least ten times. The chain employs TRBV5-1 and TRBJ2-5; 8 bases map to TRBD2. Germline V lookup: CDR1 SGHRS, CDR2 YFSETQ. The CDR3 length is 16 residues. V trimming: 2 bases; J trimming: 5 bases; junction bases outside the gene matches: 11. CDR3 residues: CASSFGFSGKEETQYF. CDR3 nucleotide sequence: TGCGCCAGCAGCTTCGGATTTAGCGGGAAGGAGGAGACCCAGTACTTC.

This clonotype showed up many times. This chain links TRBV30 with TRBJ2-5; TRBD1 might be the D (5 bases). The CDR3 loop spans 12 amino acids. Germline-derived CDR1 and CDR2 are GTSNPN and SVGIG (reference sequence). Trimming removed 7 bases from V and 1 base from J, with 10 bases in between. CDR3 loop: CAFCDSQETQYF. As DNA, the CDR3 is TGTGCCTTCTGCGACAGCCAAGAGACCCAGTACTTC.

At least ten counts were recorded for this clonotype. The chain employs TRBV20-1 and TRBJ2-7, with TRBD1 identical over 7 bases. Germline CDR1 and CDR2: DFQATT and SNEGSKA (reference sequence). V shed 3 bases, J shed 0 bases, and the junction held 11 bases outside the gene matches. CDR3 length: 16 amino acids. This chain's CDR3 is CSASSSDRFSSYEQYF. As DNA, the CDR3 is TGCAGTGCTAGTTCATCGGACAGGTTTAGCTCCTACGAGCAGTACTTC.

The table lists this clonotype with a few counts. The chain has TRBV7-9 and TRBJ2-7; tentatively, D is TRBD1 (6 bases). Per germline, CDR1 SEHNR and CDR2 FQNEAQ (reference sequence). The V end was cut by 3 bases, the J end by 4 bases, with 22 bases between. The CDR3 is 17 residues long. Written as DNA, the CDR3 is TGTGCCAGCAGCTTGGGTCTAAGGGGGACCCCTCGATACGAGCAGTACTTC. Its protein product is CASSLGLRGTPRYEQYF.

Many counts were recorded for this clonotype. The chain combines TRBV19 with TRBJ1-5; no clear D. The germline gives CDR1 LNHDA, CDR2 SQIVND (reference sequence). The V end lost 11 bases, the J end lost 7 bases, and 18 bases lay between the germline ends. CDR3 size: 13 residues. In DNA form, the CDR3 reads TGTGCCGCGGGGTTGGCGAGAGGGCAGCCCCAGCATTTT. Amino acid sequence: CAAGLARGQPQHF.

This clonotype was detected many times. The rearrangement links TRBV9 to TRBJ1-4; D not certain. Germline lookup yields CDR1 SGDLS and CDR2 YYNGEE. This CDR3 region has 15 residues. Trimming cost V 4 bases and J 8 bases, with 18 bases left between them. The chain's CDR3 is CASSPYAGAREKLFF. The CDR3 region has the DNA TGTGCCAGCAGCCCCTACGCAGGAGCGCGAGAAAAACTGTTTTTT.

Written as DNA, the CDR3 is TGCGCCAGCAGTGAGAGGCCCCGCCGGGATCAGCCCCAGCATTTT. Translation gives CASSERPRRDQPQHF. The chain combines TRBV10-1 with TRBJ1-5; D remains unclear. Between the trimmed V and J ends, which lost 2 bases and 5 bases, there was a span of 13 bases. Germline V gene lookup returns CDR1 WNHNN and CDR2 SYGVQD (reference sequence). This CDR3 region has 15 residues.

The rearrangement uses TRBV14 and TRBJ2-1; a possible D gene is TRBD2 (6 bases). Trimming took 2 bases from V and 4 from J, leaving 9 bases between them. Germline CDR1 is SGHDN and CDR2 is FVKESK. The CDR3 extends over 14 amino acids. The CDR3 loop is CASSQLALYNEQFF. CDR3 DNA sequence: TGTGCCAGCAGCCAACTAGCGTTGTACAATGAGCAGTTCTTC.

This clonotype was counted only a few times. The CDR3 protein is CASTMEGRNSPLHF. Written as DNA, the CDR3 is TGTGCCAGCACCATGGAGGGCAGGAATTCACCCCTCCACTTT. This chain joins TRBV12-3 or TRBV12-4 and TRBJ1-6; D not resolved. The CDR3 is 14 residues long. V dropped 7 bases and J dropped 7 bases, with 14 bases sitting between them.

This clonotype was picked up many times. The V call is TRBV27, the J call TRBJ2-1; D unclear. Germline V gene sequence: CDR1 MNHEY, CDR2 SMNVEV (reference sequence). Trimming removed 3 bases from V and 5 bases from J, with 11 bases in between. The CDR3 spans 14 residues. The CDR3 is CASSFMRQDNEQFF. CDR3 sequence (DNA): TGTGCCAGCAGTTTTATGCGTCAGGACAATGAGCAGTTCTTC.

At least ten counts were recorded for this clonotype. V gene TRBV7-8 combines with J gene TRBJ2-5; either TRBD1 or TRBD2 may supply D (5 bases each). Germline CDR1 reads SGHVS; CDR2 reads FQNEAQ. The V gene lost 1 base and the J gene lost 5 bases, with 11 bases spanning the gap. This CDR3 comprises 14 residues. The CDR3 spells CASSLDRGAETQYF. CDR3 DNA: TGTGCCAGCAGCTTAGATCGGGGCGCGGAGACCCAGTACTTC.

This clonotype was counted ten times or more. The chain combines TRBV7-2 with TRBJ1-3; TRBD1 matches 7 bases. Germline loops: CDR1 SGHTA, CDR2 FQGNSA. There are 15 residues in the CDR3. V was clipped by 4 bases and J by 4 bases; unmatched bases: 7. The CDR3 sequence is CASSSTQGFGNTIYF. CDR3 DNA: TGTGCCAGCAGCTCTACACAGGGGTTCGGAAACACCATATATTTT.

This clonotype was seen ten or more times. The V gene is TRBV5-1, the J gene TRBJ1-1, with TRBD1 as a possible D gene (6 bases). Trimming removed 0 bases from V and 5 bases from J, with 11 bases in between. The CDR3 is made up of 14 amino acids. The germline gives CDR1 SGHRS, CDR2 YFSETQ. The CDR3 nucleotides are TGCGCCAGCAGCTTGGGGGCACAGGGTACTGAAGCTTTCTTT. It codes for CASSLGAQGTEAFF.

Comment on this clonotype: A much larger clone sits a single nucleotide away, making a read error possible. The chain combines TRBV14 with TRBJ2-5, with D maybe TRBD1 (6 bases). Germline V CDR1 and CDR2: SGHDN, FVKESK. V dropped 4 bases and J dropped 5 bases, with 17 bases sitting between them. The CDR3 contains 15 residues. In nucleotides, the CDR3 is TGTGCCAGCAGCCGAGATGACAGGTACCTGGAGACCCAGTACTTC. Translation: CASSRDDRYLETQYF.

This clonotype was found many times. The rearrangement joins TRBV7-9 to TRBJ2-7; 8 bases align to TRBD1. This CDR3 region has 17 residues. CDR1 is SEHNR, CDR2 FQNEAQ, per germline (reference sequence). Trimming cost V 5 bases and J 1 base; bases outside gene matches: 13. This CDR3 is CASSPKIDRGPSYEQYF. In DNA, the CDR3 is TGTGCCAGCAGCCCAAAGATCGACAGGGGACCGTCCTACGAGCAGTACTTC.

This clonotype has a count of ten or more. This rearrangement joins TRBV7-9 to TRBJ2-2, with 8 bases identical to TRBD1. With V trimmed by 3 bases and J by 6 bases, 6 bases remained unmatched. Germline CDR1 SEHNR, CDR2 FQNEAQ (reference sequence). This CDR3 region has 15 residues. As DNA, the CDR3 is TGTGCCAGCAGCTTCAAAGGACAGGGTCCCGGGGAGCTGTTTTTT. Its protein is CASSFKGQGPGELFF.

About this clonotype itself: A much larger clone is a single base away; this may be a read error. The V gene is TRBV5-1, the J gene TRBJ2-5; D is unclear. Germline assignment: CDR1 SGHRS and CDR2 YFSETQ. V dropped 6 bases and J dropped 2 bases, with 14 bases sitting between them. This CDR3 spans 14 amino acids. The CDR3 nucleotides are TGCGCCAGCATCTCCCCTGGAAGGCAAGAGACCCAGTACTTC. This translates into CASISPGRQETQYF.